Below, one TCR beta chain is given with its context. The data were taken from a study of identical twins. The V end was cut by 0 bases, the J end by 0 bases, with 13 bases between. The CDR3 has 17 amino acids. Germline V lookup: CDR1 SGHRS, CDR2 YFSETQ. TCRdb re-analysed the 5' RACE reads in MiXCR, keeping a single row per CDR3 protein. The sample carries 700,000 or so distinct CDR3 sequences, about 20% recorded once. These data were also filed under a second study, of T cells expressing NK-cell markers.

The material sequenced was PBMCs. The chain uses TRBV5-1 and TRBJ2-4; tentatively, D is TRBD2 (5 bases). This receptor was obtained from a woman between 18 and 29 years old in good health. The CDR3 is CASSLDMSGLAKNIQYF. The DNA for the CDR3 is TGCGCCAGCAGCTTGGACATGAGCGGCTTAGCCAAAAACATTCAGTACTTC.